These 15 T cell receptor beta chains share one sample of origin, sequenced in a study of blood T cells in healthy people across ages. A sample-barcoded 5' primer and a J-beta primer mix were used in a second PCR of roughly 7 to 11 cycles. TCRdb processed the 5' RACE reads anew with MiXCR; each CDR3 protein has one entry. The sample records 1.5 million to 2 million distinct CDR3 sequences, about 35% being singletons. The material sequenced was blood. The receptors come from a woman between 25 and 40 years old in good health.

The chain has TRBV21-1 and TRBJ2-5; the D segment call TRBD1 is taken from the table without a DNA check. TRBV21-1 is a known pseudogene. This CDR3 contains 16 residues. CDR3 sequence: CASSKSRVQWRQTQYF. The CDR3 nucleotides are TGTGCCAGCAGCAAAAGCAGGGTTCAGTGGAGGCAGACCCAGTACTTC.

The V call is TRBV12-3 or TRBV12-4, the J call TRBJ2-1, with 10 bases lining up with TRBD2. The CDR3 sequence is 14 residues long. V was clipped by 6 bases and J by 7 bases; unmatched bases: 6. The CDR3 loop is CASSSGGAENEQFF. For the CDR3, the DNA is TGTGCCAGCAGCAGCGGGGGGGCCGAGAATGAGCAGTTCTTC.

The CDR3 bases are TGTGCCACCAGTTCGGACAGGGGAGCCTACGAGCAGTACTTC. This codes for CATSSDRGAYEQYF. This chain joins TRBV24-1 and TRBJ2-7; 9 nucleotides line up with TRBD1. Germline CDR1 is KGHDR and CDR2 is SFDVKD. With 6 bases clipped from V and 2 bases from J, the junction kept 4 bases outside the gene matches. The CDR3 covers 14 residues.

The chain employs TRBV28 and TRBJ2-7, with D possibly TRBD1 on 5 matching bases. V dropped 1 base and J dropped 1 base, with 11 bases sitting between them. The CDR3 has 15 amino acids. Germline V gene sequence: CDR1 MDHEN, CDR2 SYDVKM. CDR3 DNA sequence: TGTGCCAGCAGTTTATTGCGCAGGGCGTCCTACGAGCAGTACTTC. It translates to CASSLLRRASYEQYF.

This clonotype appeared a few times. V usage is TRBV7-6 and J usage is TRBJ1-1; 8 bases fit TRBD1. With 5 bases clipped from V and 0 bases from J, the junction kept 11 bases outside the gene matches. CDR1 and CDR2 from the germline V gene are SGHVS and FNYEAQ. The length of the CDR3 is 17 residues. The CDR3 DNA reads as TGTGCCAGCAGCCCCGGACAGGGCCCAATGTTGAACACTGAAGCTTTCTTT. Its protein product is CASSPGQGPMLNTEAFF.

This clonotype was counted only a few times. V usage is TRBV10-3 and J usage is TRBJ2-3; 9 nucleotides agree with TRBD2. Per germline, CDR1 ENHRY and CDR2 SYGVKD. V shed 2 bases and J 1 base; nucleotides not matched to a gene: 1. The CDR3 length is 15 residues. CDR3 loop: CAISEVAGGTDTQYF. The CDR3 coding sequence is TGTGCCATCAGTGAGGTAGCGGGAGGCACAGATACGCAGTATTTT.

This clonotype was seen a handful of times. The V call is TRBV7-9, the J call TRBJ2-1; D may be TRBD1 or TRBD2 (5 bases each). The CDR3 covers 15 residues. Germline V gene data show CDR1 as SEHNR and CDR2 as FQNEAQ (reference sequence). V was pared by 4 bases and J by 7 bases, with 17 bases between. The CDR3 loop reads CASSSGTQVGNEQFF. The CDR3 nucleotides are TGTGCCAGCAGCTCCGGGACCCAGGTGGGGAATGAGCAGTTCTTC.

This clonotype has more than one count but fewer than ten. The chain recombines TRBV2 with TRBJ1-1, with 10 bases that match TRBD1. Germline V lookup: CDR1 SNHLY, CDR2 FYNNEI. The CDR3 consists of 14 residues. V trimming: 6 bases; J trimming: 3 bases; junction bases outside the gene matches: 4. The CDR3: CASRPGQGYTEAFF. The CDR3 DNA reads TGTGCCAGCAGACCGGGACAGGGGTACACTGAAGCTTTCTTT.

The chain carries TRBV5-1 and TRBJ2-3; 7 bases align to TRBD2. Unmatched junction bases numbered 6, after V lost 6 bases and J lost 2 bases. Germline-derived CDR1 and CDR2 are SGHRS and YFSETQ. CDR3 length equals 14 residues. CDR3 region: CASNERDPTDTQYF. In nucleotides, the CDR3 is TGCGCCAGCAACGAGCGGGACCCCACAGATACGCAGTATTTT.

This clonotype occurred a few times. In DNA form, the CDR3 reads TGCAGTGCTAGAATCCCGTCAGGGACTCCCTACGAGCAGTACTTC. It is translated as CSARIPSGTPYEQYF. The rearrangement joins TRBV20-1 to TRBJ2-7; D perhaps matches TRBD2 (6 bases). CDR1 and CDR2 from the germline V gene are DFQATT and SNEGSKA (reference sequence). The CDR3 spans 15 residues. Between the trimmed V and J ends, which lost 2 bases and 2 bases, there was a span of 16 bases.

This clonotype was picked up a small number of times. The chain recombines TRBV29-1 with TRBJ1-2; D is undetermined. This CDR3 spans 12 amino acids. V lost 4 bases and J lost 4, with 10 bases in between. Germline CDR1 SQVTM, CDR2 ANQGSEA. In nucleotides, the CDR3 is TGCAGCGTTGGGGAATCACGCTATGGCTACACCTTC. Translating it yields CSVGESRYGYTF. Based on the CDR3 plus reference TRBV29-1 and TRBJ1-2, the full variable domain is SAVISQKPSRDICQRGTSLTIQCQVDSQVTMMFWYRQQPGQSLTLIATANQGSEATYESGFVIDKFPISRPNLTFSTLTVSNMSPEDSSIYLCSVGESRYGYTFGSGTRLTVV.

The J gene is TRBJ2-2, the V gene TRBV20-1, with a possible D match to TRBD2 (5 bases). The V gene lost 0 bases and the J gene lost 1 base, with 9 bases spanning the gap. Looked up from germline, CDR1 is DFQATT and CDR2 is SNEGSKA (reference sequence). This CDR3 has 15 amino acids. The CDR3 region is CSARDLSGNTGELFF. The DNA of the CDR3 is TGCAGTGCTAGAGATCTCAGCGGGAACACCGGGGAGCTGTTTTTT.

The V call is TRBV29-1, the J call TRBJ2-3; D is possibly TRBD2 (6 bases). This CDR3 has 15 amino acids. V lost 7 bases to trimming and J lost 3 bases, with 20 bases between them. The V gene's germline CDR1 is SQVTM and CDR2 ANQGSEA. DNA for the CDR3: TGCAGCGCCGGAGGAGGGGCAGGATCGACAGATACGCAGTATTTT. Encoded protein: CSAGGGAGSTDTQYF.

The chain carries TRBV5-1 and TRBJ2-6; TRBD1 might be the D (5 bases). Germline assignment: CDR1 SGHRS and CDR2 YFSETQ. Trimming took 4 bases from V and 0 from J, leaving 17 bases between them. The CDR3 is 18 residues long. This CDR3 reads CASSLIGAASSGANVLTF. The CDR3 DNA reads as TGCGCCAGCAGCCTCATTGGGGCAGCGTCCTCTGGGGCCAACGTCCTGACTTTC.

This clonotype was seen only a few times. The chain joins TRBV20-1 to TRBJ2-1, with a possible D match to TRBD2 (6 bases). The CDR3 has 13 residues. With 7 bases removed from V and 2 bases from J, the gap between germline ends came to 12 bases. CDR1 is DFQATT and CDR2 is SNEGSKA in the germline V gene (reference sequence). This chain's CDR3 is CSGSGDTYNEQFF. CDR3 coding DNA: TGCAGTGGTTCGGGGGATACCTACAATGAGCAGTTCTTC.